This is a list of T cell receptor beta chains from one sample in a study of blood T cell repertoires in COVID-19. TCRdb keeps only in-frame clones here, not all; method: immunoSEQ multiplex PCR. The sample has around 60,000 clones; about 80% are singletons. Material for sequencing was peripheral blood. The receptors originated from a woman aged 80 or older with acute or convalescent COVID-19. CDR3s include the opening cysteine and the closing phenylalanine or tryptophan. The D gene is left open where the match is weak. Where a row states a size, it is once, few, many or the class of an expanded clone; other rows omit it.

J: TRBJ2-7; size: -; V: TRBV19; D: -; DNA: TGTGCCAGTCAAGCCGGGGGGCCCGAGCAGTACTTC; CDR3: CASQAGGPEQYF
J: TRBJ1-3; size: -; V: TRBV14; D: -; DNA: TGTGCCAGCAGCCAAGGCGGAGGCACCTCTGGAAACACCATATATTTT; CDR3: CASSQGGGTSGNTIYF
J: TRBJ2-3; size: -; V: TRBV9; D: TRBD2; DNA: TGTGCCAGCAGCGTCCAGCGGGGAACCTCGTCCACAGATACGCAGTATTTT; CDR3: CASSVQRGTSSTDTQYF
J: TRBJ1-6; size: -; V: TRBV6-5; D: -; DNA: TGTGCCAGCACGCAGGGGTATTCACCCCTCCACTTT; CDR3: CASTQGYSPLHF
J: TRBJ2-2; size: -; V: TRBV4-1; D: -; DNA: TGCGCCAGCAGCCCCGGAGGAACCGGACAGTTCACCGGGGAGCTGTTTTTT; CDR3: CASSPGGTGQFTGELFF
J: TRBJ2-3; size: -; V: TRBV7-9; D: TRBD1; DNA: TGTGCCAGCAGCTTACTCCACAGGGGTACAGATACGCAGTATTTT; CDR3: CASSLLHRGTDTQYF
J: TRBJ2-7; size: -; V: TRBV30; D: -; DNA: TGTGCCTGGAGAGGGGTTAGGGTAACCTACGAGCAGTACTTC; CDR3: CAWRGVRVTYEQYF
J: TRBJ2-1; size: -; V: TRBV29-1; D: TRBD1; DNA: TGCAGCGCCTTACAGGGGGCCTATCGCGATGAGCAGTTCTTC; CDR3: CSALQGAYRDEQFF
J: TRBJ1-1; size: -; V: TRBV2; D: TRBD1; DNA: TGTGCCACCCAAGGGACAGGGGCAGGGAACACTGAAGCTTTCTTT; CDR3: CATQGTGAGNTEAFF
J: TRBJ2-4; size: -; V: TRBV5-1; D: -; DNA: TGCGCCAGCAGCTTGGACTCTGGACTCATTCAGTACTTC; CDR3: CASSLDSGLIQYF
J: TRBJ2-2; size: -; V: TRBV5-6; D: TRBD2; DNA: TGTGCCAGCAGCCACGGGACTAGCGGGATCACCGGGGAGCTGTTTTTT; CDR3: CASSHGTSGITGELFF
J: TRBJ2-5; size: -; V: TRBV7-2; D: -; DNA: TGTGCCAGCAGCTTGCAGGCTACCGGAGAGACCCAGTACTTC; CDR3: CASSLQATGETQYF
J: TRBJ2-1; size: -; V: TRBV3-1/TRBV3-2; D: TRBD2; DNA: TGTGCCAGCAGCCAAGTGGGACTAGCGGGAGGCTACAATGAGCAGTTCTTC; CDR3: CASSQVGLAGGYNEQFF
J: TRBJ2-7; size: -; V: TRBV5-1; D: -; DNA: TGCGCCAGCAGCCTGGTAAGGCTAGCGCCTCCCTACGAGCAGTACTTC; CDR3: CASSLVRLAPPYEQYF
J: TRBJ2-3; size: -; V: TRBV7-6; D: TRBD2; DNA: TGTGCCAGCAGCTTAGAACTAGCGGGAGTTGAAGATACGCAGTATTTT; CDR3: CASSLELAGVEDTQYF
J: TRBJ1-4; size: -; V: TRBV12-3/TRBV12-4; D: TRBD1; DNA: TGTGCCAGCAGTTTAGCCGGGGGACAGGAGTTTTTT; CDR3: CASSLAGGQEFF
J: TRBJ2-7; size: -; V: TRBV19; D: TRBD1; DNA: TGTGCCAGTAGGGGACAGGGGAACGAGCAGTACTTC; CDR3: CASRGQGNEQYF
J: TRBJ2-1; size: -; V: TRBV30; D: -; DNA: TGTGCCTGGAGCGGGGGTCTGGGGGGGGCAGGGAATGAGCAGTTCTTC; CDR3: CAWSGGLGGAGNEQFF
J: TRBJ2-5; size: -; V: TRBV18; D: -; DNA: TGTGCCAGCTCACTAGAGGTATCCAGGGGCCAGGAGACCCAGTACTTC; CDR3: CASSLEVSRGQETQYF
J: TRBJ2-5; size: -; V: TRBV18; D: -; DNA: TGTGCCAGCTCACCAGCGGGTGGCCAAGAGACCCAGTACTTC; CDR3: CASSPAGGQETQYF
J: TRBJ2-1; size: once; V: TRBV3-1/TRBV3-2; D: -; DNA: TGTGCCAGCAGCCAAGGAGCCAATGAGCAGTTCTTC; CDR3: CASSQGANEQFF
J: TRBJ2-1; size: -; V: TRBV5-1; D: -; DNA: TGCGCCAGCAGCTTGGAAACAGGGCCTAGCTCCTACAATGAGCAGTTCTTC; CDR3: CASSLETGPSSYNEQFF
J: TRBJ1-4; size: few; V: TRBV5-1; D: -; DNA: TGCGCCAGCAGCTTGGATCAGGGCCTTTCGAGTGAAAAACTGTTTTTT; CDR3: CASSLDQGLSSEKLFF
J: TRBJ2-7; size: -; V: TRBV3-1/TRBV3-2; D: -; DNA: TGTGCCAGCAGCCAGCAATGGCTAGCGAGCTACGAGCAGTACTTC; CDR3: CASSQQWLASYEQYF
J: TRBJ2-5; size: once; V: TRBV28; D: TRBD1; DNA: TGTGCCAGCAGTCACCCTCGGACAGGGGGGGAGACCCAGTACTTC; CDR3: CASSHPRTGGETQYF
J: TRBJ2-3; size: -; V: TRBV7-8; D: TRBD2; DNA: TGTGCCAGCAGCTCACGGGACTACACAGATACGCAGTATTTT; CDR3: CASSSRDYTDTQYF
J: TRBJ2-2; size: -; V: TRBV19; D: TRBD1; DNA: TGTGCCAGTAGTATAAGACAGGGGGCAAAGACCGGGGAGCTGTTTTTT; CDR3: CASSIRQGAKTGELFF
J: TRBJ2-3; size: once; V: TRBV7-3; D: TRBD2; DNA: TGTGCCAGCAGCTTATATGCTAGCGGGGGACGGTCTAGCACAGATACGCAGTATTTT; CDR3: CASSLYASGGRSSTDTQYF
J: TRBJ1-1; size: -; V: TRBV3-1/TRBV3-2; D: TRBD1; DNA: TGTGCCAGCAGCCAAGGACAGGGCACTGAAGCTTTCTTT; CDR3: CASSQGQGTEAFF
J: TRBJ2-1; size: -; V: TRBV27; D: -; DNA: TGTGCCAGCAGTCTTCGGGGGGCGCACAATGAGCAGTTCTTC; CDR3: CASSLRGAHNEQFF
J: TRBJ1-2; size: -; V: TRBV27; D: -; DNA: TGTGCCAGCAGTTTGGGCGGGGGTACGAGCTATGGCTACACCTTC; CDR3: CASSLGGGTSYGYTF
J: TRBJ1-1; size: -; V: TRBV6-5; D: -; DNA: TGTGCCAGCAGTTCAACTTCCGTGAACACTGAAGCTTTCTTT; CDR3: CASSSTSVNTEAFF
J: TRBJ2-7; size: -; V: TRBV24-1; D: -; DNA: TGTGCCACCAGTGACAGCAGGGGAATCTACGAGCAGTACTTC; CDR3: CATSDSRGIYEQYF
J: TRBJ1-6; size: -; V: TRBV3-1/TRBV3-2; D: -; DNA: TGTGCCAGCAGCTGGGGCGTCCCTTACTATAATTCACCCCTCCACTTT; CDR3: CASSWGVPYYNSPLHF
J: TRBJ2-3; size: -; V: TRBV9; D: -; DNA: TGTGCCAGCAGCGTAGATGGCGGGAGTGGGGGCATCCGAGATACGCAGTATTTT; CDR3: CASSVDGGSGGIRDTQYF
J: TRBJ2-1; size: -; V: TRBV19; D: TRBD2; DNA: TGTGCCAGTAGTATTATCAGCGGGGTTGGGGATGAGCAGTTCTTC; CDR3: CASSIISGVGDEQFF
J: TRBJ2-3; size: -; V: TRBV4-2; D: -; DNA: TGTGCCAGCAGCCAAGATCGCGGAGTGGTCACAGATACGCAGTATTTT; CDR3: CASSQDRGVVTDTQYF
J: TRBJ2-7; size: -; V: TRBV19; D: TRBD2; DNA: TGTGCCAGTAGCGAACTAGCGGGGGCCTACGAGCAGTACTTC; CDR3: CASSELAGAYEQYF
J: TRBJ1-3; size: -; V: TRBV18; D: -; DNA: TGTGCCAGCTCACAACAGGGTGTAGGTGGAAACACCATATATTTT; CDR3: CASSQQGVGGNTIYF
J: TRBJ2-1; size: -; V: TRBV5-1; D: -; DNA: TGCGCCAGCAGCGAAGGACAGTCCTACAATGAGCAGTTCTTC; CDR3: CASSEGQSYNEQFF
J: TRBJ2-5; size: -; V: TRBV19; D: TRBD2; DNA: TGTGCCAACGCCCCCCCGACTAGCGGGGGGCGGGAGACCCAGTACTTC; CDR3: CANAPPTSGGRETQYF